This T cell receptor (beta chain) was sequenced during a study of T cell repertoires in cytomegalovirus infection. Overall study context: Recently identified HLA-C-restricted and well-studied HLA-B-restricted CMV epitopes were used. It can be stated that public TCR beta signatures indicated CMV infection as well as a matching HLA type.

TCRdb recomputed calls from the reads with MiXCR, one row per CDR3 protein. The sample shows approximately 270,000 distinct CDR3 sequences, under 25% of them seen only once. Regarding the study as a whole: CMV carriers with the relevant HLA were identified by cumulative public TCR beta family frequency.

Notes on this clonotype: The antigen remains unidentified.

The CDR3 has 16 residues. J gave up 3 bases and V 7 bases, and 10 bases lay outside the gene matches. The receptor's source is a human donor in good health (CMV status not recorded). Some clones in this sample may be carry-over from other donors' samples. The rearrangement links TRBV12-3 or TRBV12-4 to TRBJ1-5, with 9 bases lining up with TRBD1. The material was cultured PBMCs, obtained from culture after CMV antigen stimulation. Here the CDR3 reads CASTPGTGGVNQPQHF. CDR3 in DNA: TGTGCCAGCACTCCTGGAACAGGGGGCGTCAATCAGCCCCAGCATTTT.